This paragraph covers one TCR beta chain sequence. Sequencing used immunoSEQ v3. TCRdb keeps only in-frame clones here, not all; method: immunoSEQ multiplex PCR. The sample has about 45,000 clones, 70% to 85% seen once; the top ten hold about 14%. Sample time point: pre-treatment sample, taken before nivolumab and TIL therapy. Enrollment ran from October 2017 to January 2020. The V gene lost 1 base and the J gene lost 4 bases, with 13 bases spanning the gap. The V gene's germline CDR1 is SGHDN and CDR2 FVKESK. The CDR3 runs 15 residues. The sample is drawn from a study of TIL therapy for anti-PD-1-resistant metastatic lung cancer.

This specimen was blood, taken at baseline. The J gene is TRBJ2-5, the V gene TRBV14, with D uncertain. The source is a man between 65 and 85 years old with non-small cell lung cancer. The CDR3 is CASSQGYLGSETQYF. In DNA form, the CDR3 reads TGTGCCAGCAGCCAAGGGTATCTGGGTTCAGAGACCCAGTACTTC.